Reported below is one T cell receptor (beta chain). The target antigen is unknown. The CDR3 is cut off 3 residues early in the read; its end comes from the germline J gene. This sample was included in a study of T cells in women clearing cervical HPV infection. Overall study: Blood came at first lesion visit for cases, post-clearance for controls.

Trimming pared 2 bases from V and 5 bases from J, leaving 13 bases between. CDR1 is SEHNR, CDR2 FQNEAQ, per germline (reference sequence). This CDR3 region has 14 residues. Study-wide results and limits: It is unknown whether associations predate infection; no effector/memory or HPV-specific sorting. Richness plus V gene abundances separated cases from controls with AUC around 0.8.

Generated by immunoSEQ multiplex PCR, the TCRdb table keeps only in-frame clones and is missing some. The sample's table shows tens of thousands of clones. Source material: blood buffy coat. The sequence derives from a woman aged 18-70 years with a cervical HPV16 infection that either progressed to CIN3+ or cleared (not recorded which). The chain joins TRBV7-9 to TRBJ2-7; D is uncertain. CDR3 loop: CASSLIGPYHEQYF. CDR3 DNA, as far as it was read: TGTGCCAGCAGCTTAATAGGGCCCTACCACGAG.